This T cell receptor (beta chain) was found in a study of post-analysis software for immune sequencing data. Overall study findings and caveats: With TRBV5-6, TRBV5-1 and TRBV20-1 included, about five TRBV segments were more frequent in patients than in controls.

The library was made from cDNA and included unique molecular identifiers. From the PCR reads, TCRdb called clonotypes with MiXCR, one entry per CDR3 protein. The sample yields hundreds of thousands of distinct CDR3 sequences, less than 35% seen once. CDR3 size: 17 residues. Germline CDR1 is SEHNR and CDR2 is FQNEAQ (reference sequence). Trimming took 5 bases from V and 5 from J; bases not matched to a gene: 14. In this sample, this clonotype turned up a few times. Its specificity is unknown. The chain combines TRBV7-9 with TRBJ1-2; 10 bases are shared with TRBD1. The sequencing sample was made of blood. The sequence came from a girl aged 10 to 17 with multiple sclerosis. The CDR3 reads CASSRQGAAVVRYGYTF. In DNA form, the CDR3 reads TGTGCCAGCAGCAGACAGGGGGCGGCGGTGGTTCGTTATGGCTACACCTTC.